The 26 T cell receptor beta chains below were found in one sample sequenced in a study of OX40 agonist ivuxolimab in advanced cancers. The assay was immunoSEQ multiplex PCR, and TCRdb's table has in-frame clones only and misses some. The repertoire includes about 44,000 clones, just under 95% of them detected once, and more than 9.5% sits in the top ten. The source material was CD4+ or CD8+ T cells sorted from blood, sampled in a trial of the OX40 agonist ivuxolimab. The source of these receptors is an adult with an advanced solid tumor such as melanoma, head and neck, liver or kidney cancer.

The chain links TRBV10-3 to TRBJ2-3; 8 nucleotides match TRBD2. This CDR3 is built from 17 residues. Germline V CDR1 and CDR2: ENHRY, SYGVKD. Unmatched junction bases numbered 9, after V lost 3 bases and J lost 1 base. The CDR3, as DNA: TGTGCCATCAGTGACGGAGGCCGGCGGGAGGGCACAGATACGCAGTATTTT. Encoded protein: CAISDGGRREGTDTQYF.

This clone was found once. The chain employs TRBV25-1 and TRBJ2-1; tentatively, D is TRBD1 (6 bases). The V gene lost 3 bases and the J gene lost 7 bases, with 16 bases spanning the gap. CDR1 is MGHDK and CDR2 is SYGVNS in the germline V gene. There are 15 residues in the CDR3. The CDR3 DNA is TGTGCCAGCAGTGAGGAGGCAGGGGCAGGGAATGAGCAGTTCTTC. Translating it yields CASSEEAGAGNEQFF.

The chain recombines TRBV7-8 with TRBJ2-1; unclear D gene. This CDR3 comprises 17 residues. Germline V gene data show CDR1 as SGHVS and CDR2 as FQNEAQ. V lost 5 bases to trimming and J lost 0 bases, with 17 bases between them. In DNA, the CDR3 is TGTGCCAGCAGCGTAACGGCTACCTCCAGCTCCTACAATGAGCAGTTCTTC. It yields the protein CASSVTATSSSYNEQFF.

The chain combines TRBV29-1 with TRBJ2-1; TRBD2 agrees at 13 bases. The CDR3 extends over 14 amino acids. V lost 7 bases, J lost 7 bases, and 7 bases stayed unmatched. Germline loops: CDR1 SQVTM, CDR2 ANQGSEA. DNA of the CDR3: TGCAGCGCCACTAGCGGGAGGGCCGTAAATGAGCAGTTCTTC. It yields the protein CSATSGRAVNEQFF.

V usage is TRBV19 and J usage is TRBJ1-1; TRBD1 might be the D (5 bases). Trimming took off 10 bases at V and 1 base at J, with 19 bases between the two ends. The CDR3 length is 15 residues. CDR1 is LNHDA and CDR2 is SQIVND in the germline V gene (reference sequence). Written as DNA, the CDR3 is TGTGCCACTAAGGACTGGGGGACCGAGAACACTGAAGCTTTCTTT. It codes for CATKDWGTENTEAFF. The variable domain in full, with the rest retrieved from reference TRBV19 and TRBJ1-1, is DGGITQSPKYLFRKEGQNVTLSCEQNLNHDAMYWYRQDPGQGLRLIYYSQIVNDFQKGDIAEGYSVSREKKESFPLTVTSAQKNPTAFYLCATKDWGTENTEAFFGQGTRLTVV.

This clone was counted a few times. The CDR3 protein is CASSVSGTNTEAFF. The CDR3 DNA reads as TGTGCCAGCAGCGTAAGCGGAACGAACACTGAAGCTTTCTTT. This rearrangement joins TRBV9 to TRBJ1-1; no definite D call. The CDR3 is 14 residues long. Trimming shortened V by 1 base and J by 1 base, and 8 bases separated the two germline ends. From germline, CDR1 is SGDLS and CDR2 YYNGEE.

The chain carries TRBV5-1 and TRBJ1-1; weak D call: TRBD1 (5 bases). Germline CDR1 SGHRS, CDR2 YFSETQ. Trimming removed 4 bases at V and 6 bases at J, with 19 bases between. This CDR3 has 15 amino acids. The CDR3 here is CASSLGGTHGAEAFF. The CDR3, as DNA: TGCGCCAGCAGCCTCGGGGGGACCCATGGTGCTGAAGCTTTCTTT.

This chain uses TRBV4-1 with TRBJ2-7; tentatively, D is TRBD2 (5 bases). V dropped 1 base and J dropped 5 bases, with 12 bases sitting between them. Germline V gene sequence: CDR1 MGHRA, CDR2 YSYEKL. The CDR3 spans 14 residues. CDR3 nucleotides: TGCGCCAGCAGCCAAGGTCCTACGGAGGACGAGCAGTACTTC. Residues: CASSQGPTEDEQYF.

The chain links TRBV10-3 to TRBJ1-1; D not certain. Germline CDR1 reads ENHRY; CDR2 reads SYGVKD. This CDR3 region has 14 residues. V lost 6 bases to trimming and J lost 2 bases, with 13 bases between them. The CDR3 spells CAISPDGLNTEAFF. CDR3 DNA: TGTGCCATCAGCCCGGACGGATTAAACACTGAAGCTTTCTTT.

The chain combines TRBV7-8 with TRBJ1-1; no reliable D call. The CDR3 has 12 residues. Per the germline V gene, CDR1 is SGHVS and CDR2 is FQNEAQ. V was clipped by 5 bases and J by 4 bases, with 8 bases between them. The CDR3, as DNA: TGTGCCAGCAGCCCACCAGTCACTGAAGCTTTCTTT. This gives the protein CASSPPVTEAFF.

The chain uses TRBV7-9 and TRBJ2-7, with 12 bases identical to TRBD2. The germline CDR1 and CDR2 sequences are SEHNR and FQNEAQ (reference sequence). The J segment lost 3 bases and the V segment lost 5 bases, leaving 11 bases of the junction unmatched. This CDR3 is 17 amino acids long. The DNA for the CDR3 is TGTGCCAGCAGCCCCCAGACTAGCGGGAGCCGAAACTACGAGCAGTACTTC. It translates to CASSPQTSGSRNYEQYF.

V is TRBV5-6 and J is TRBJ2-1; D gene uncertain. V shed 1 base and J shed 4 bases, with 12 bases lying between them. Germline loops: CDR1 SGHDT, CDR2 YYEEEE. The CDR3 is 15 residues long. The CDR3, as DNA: TGTGCCAGCAGCTTGCAAGGATATCTGTACAATGAGCAGTTCTTC. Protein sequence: CASSLQGYLYNEQFF.

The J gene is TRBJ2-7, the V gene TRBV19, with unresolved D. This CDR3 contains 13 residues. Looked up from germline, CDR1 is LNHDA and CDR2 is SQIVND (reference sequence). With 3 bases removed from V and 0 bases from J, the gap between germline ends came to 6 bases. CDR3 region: CASSIYASYEQYF. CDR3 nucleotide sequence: TGTGCCAGTAGTATCTACGCCTCCTACGAGCAGTACTTC.

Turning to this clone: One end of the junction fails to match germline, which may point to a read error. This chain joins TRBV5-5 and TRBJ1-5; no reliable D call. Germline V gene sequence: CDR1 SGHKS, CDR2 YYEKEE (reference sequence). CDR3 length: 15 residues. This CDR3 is CASSQEAGNNQPQHF. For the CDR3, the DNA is TGCGCCAGCAGCCAAGAAGCAGGAAATAATCAGCCCCAGCATTTT.

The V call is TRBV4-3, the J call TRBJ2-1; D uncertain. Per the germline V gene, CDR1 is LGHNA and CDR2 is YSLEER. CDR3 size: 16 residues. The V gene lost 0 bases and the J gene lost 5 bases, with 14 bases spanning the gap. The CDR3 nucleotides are TGCGCCAGCAGCCAAGATCTTAGTCAGAACCACAATGAGCAGTTCTTC. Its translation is CASSQDLSQNHNEQFF.

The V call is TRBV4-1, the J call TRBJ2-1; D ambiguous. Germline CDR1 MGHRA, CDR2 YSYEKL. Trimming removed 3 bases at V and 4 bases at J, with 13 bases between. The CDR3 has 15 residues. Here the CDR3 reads CASSQVADVYNEQFF. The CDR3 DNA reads TGCGCCAGCAGCCAGGTAGCTGACGTTTACAATGAGCAGTTCTTC.

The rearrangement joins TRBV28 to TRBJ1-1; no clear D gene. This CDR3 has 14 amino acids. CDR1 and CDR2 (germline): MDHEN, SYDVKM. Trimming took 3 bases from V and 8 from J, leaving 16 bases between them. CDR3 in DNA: TGTGCCAGCAGTTTTCGAGGAGGGAGGGAAGAAGCTTTCTTT. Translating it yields CASSFRGGREEAFF.

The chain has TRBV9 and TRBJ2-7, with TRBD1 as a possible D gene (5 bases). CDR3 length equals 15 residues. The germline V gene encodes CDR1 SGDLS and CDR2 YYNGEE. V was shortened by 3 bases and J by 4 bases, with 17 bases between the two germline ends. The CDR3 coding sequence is TGTGCCAGCAGCGCCGACCCGCTGGGGCGATACGAGCAGTACTTC. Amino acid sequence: CASSADPLGRYEQYF.

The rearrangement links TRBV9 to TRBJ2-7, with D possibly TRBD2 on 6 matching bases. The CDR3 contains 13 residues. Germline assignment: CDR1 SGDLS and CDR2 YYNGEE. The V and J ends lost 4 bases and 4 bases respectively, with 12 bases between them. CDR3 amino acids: CASSLRDSYEQYF. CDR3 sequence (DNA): TGTGCCAGCAGCTTAAGGGACTCATACGAGCAGTACTTC.

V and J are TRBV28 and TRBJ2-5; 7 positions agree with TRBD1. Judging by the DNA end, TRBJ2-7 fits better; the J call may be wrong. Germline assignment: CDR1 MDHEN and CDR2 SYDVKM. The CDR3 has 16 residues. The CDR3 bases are TGTGCCAGCAGTTTTGATCCCCGGACAGGAGACTACGAGCAGTACTTC. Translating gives CASSFDPRTGDYEQYF.

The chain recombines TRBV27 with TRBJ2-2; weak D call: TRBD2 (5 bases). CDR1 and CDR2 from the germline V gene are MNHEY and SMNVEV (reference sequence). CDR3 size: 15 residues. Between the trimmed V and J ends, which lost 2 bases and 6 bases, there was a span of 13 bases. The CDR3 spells CASSLDPGGPGELFF. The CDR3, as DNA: TGTGCCAGCAGTTTAGACCCAGGCGGGCCCGGGGAGCTGTTTTTT.

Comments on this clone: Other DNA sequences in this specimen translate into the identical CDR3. Here the CDR3 DNA reads TGTGCCAGCAGCCCTAAGGGGGGTGGGGCCAACGTCCTGACTTTC. Amino acids: CASSPKGGGANVLTF. The genes are TRBV9 and TRBJ2-6, with D tentatively TRBD1 or TRBD2 (6 bases each). CDR1 and CDR2 (germline): SGDLS, YYNGEE. Trimming removed 4 bases from V and 3 bases from J, with 11 bases in between. This CDR3 has 15 amino acids.

The CDR3 region is CASSSGATEAFF. CDR3 coding DNA: TGTGCCAGCAGTTCAGGGGCCACTGAAGCTTTCTTT. The chain uses TRBV27 and TRBJ1-1; TRBD1 might be the D (6 bases). The CDR3 is made up of 12 amino acids. V dropped 4 bases and J dropped 4 bases, with 7 bases sitting between them. Germline V gives CDR1 MNHEY, CDR2 SMNVEV (reference sequence).

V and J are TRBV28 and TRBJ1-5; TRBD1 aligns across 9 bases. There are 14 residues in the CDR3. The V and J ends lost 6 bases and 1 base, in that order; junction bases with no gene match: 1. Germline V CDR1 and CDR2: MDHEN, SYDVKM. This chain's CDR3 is CASRGTGSNQPQHF. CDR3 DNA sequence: TGTGCCAGCAGGGGGACAGGGAGCAATCAGCCCCAGCATTTT.

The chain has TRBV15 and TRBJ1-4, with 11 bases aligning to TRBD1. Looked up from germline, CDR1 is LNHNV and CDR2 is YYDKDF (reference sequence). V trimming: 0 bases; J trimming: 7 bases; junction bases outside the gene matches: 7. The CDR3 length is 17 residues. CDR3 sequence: CATSRDTGTGGSEKLFF. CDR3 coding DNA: TGTGCCACCAGCAGAGATACAGGGACAGGGGGTAGTGAAAAACTGTTTTTT.

CDR3 sequence (DNA): TGTGCCAGCAGCCTCGAGTCCACTACGGGCGAGCAGTACTTC. Translation: CASSLESTTGEQYF. The rearrangement links TRBV5-4 to TRBJ2-7, with unresolved D. V lost 4 bases to trimming and J lost 6 bases, with 17 bases between them. CDR3 length: 14 residues. Germline assignment: CDR1 SGHNT and CDR2 YYREEE (reference sequence).